This T cell receptor beta chain stems from a study of shared clonotypes between healthy human individuals. Whole-study results and caveats: Tissues were not sampled, only blood, and their repertoires likely differ. Genetic and exposure-history diversity was limited by the small donor number.

On this clone itself: Its antigen is currently unknown.

The authors loaded 200 ng DNA, approximately 30,000 T cell genomes, into sorted-subset replicate PCRs. Assay: immunoSEQ multiplex PCR; the TCRdb copy retains only in-frame clones and omits some. The table includes some 2.1 million clones, 85% to 95% detected once. CDR3 length: 16 amino acids. The germline V gene has CDR1 KGHSH and CDR2 LQKENI. The V end was cut by 0 bases, the J end by 0 bases, with 6 bases between. This clonotype was obtained from a young man in good health. The V gene is TRBV18, the J gene TRBJ2-6; no clear D. The source material was naive CD4+ T cells sorted from blood. Subset: CD45RA+ positively selected. The CDR3 DNA is TGTGCCAGCTCACCACCGAACGACTCTGGGGCCAACGTCCTGACTTTC. Translated, it gives CASSPPNDSGANVLTF.